This T cell receptor beta chain was sequenced in a study of Tregs in tolerant kidney transplant recipients. Overall study findings and caveats: Biological reproducibility was not directly addressed, but technical replication error appeared minimal. Findings come from small patient numbers and require larger validation. Expanding Tregs on activated donor B cells appeared to best identify donor-specific TCRbeta clones.

V was clipped by 4 bases and J by 8 bases; unmatched bases: 11. Germline V gene sequence: CDR1 SGHKS, CDR2 YYEKEE (reference sequence). The CDR3 is made up of 15 amino acids. Unstimulated regulatory T cells (CD4+CD25+CD127-), CD4+CD25- non-regulatory cells, CD4 and CD8 cells were FACS-sorted from thawed PBMCs. Details on this clone: Its antigen is as yet unknown.

This table comes from immunoSEQ multiplex PCR, and its TCRdb copy is limited to in-frame clones, with some not included. This table has 110,000 or so clones, around 91% appearing once. The rearrangement links TRBV5-5 to TRBJ1-4, with 7 bases fitting TRBD1. The sequence came from a human donor in good health. Sample: CD4+ T cells from blood. The CDR3 spells CASSPRQGREEKLFF. CDR3 DNA: TGTGCCAGCAGCCCACGACAGGGTAGGGAGGAAAAACTGTTTTTT.